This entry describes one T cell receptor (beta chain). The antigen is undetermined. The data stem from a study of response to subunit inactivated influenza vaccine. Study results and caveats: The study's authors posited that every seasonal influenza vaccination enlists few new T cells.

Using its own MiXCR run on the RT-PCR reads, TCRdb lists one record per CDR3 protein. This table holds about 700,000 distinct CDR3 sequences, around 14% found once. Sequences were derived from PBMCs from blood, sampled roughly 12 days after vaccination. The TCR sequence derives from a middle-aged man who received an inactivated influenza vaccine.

This CDR3 reads CASRYSGVYEQYF. Here the CDR3 DNA reads TGTGCCAGCAGATATTCAGGGGTCTACGAGCAGTACTTC. The chain joins TRBV28 to TRBJ2-7, with D possibly matching TRBD1 (6 bases). Trimming pared 6 bases from V and 3 bases from J, leaving 12 bases between. This CDR3 has 13 amino acids. Germline loops: CDR1 MDHEN, CDR2 SYDVKM.